This paragraph covers one T cell receptor beta chain sequence. This CDR3 comprises 15 residues. The V gene end was trimmed by 8 bases and the J gene end by 5 bases; junction bases not matched to a gene: 8. Germline V lookup: CDR1 SGHAT, CDR2 FQNNGV. The data stem from a study of shared clonotypes between healthy human individuals. Libraries were prepared by immunoSEQ multiplex PCR; TCRdb keeps only in-frame clonotypes and omits some of them. Of some 2.3 million clones listed, 85% to 95% are singletons. The source of this sequence is a man aged 18 to 35 in good health. Some clones in this sample may be carry-over from other donors' samples. The sequencing input was naive CD4+ T cells from PBMCs. The subset was: CD45RA+ positively selected. The chain is built from TRBV11-2 and TRBJ2-2; 10 nucleotides match TRBD2. The CDR3 is CASRVAGGHTGELFF. The CDR3 nucleotides read TGTGCCAGCCGAGTAGCGGGAGGCCATACCGGGGAGCTGTTTTTT.